This T cell receptor beta chain was sequenced during a study of T-cell memory formation after mild COVID-19. With regard to this clonotype: Its matching antigen is unknown.

Whole-study findings and limits: Day 15 to 85 contractors were CD4/CD8 balanced; later expanders leaned CD4+.

TCRdb used MiXCR to reprocess the 5' RACE reads, holding one entry per CDR3 protein. This repertoire shows roughly 620,000 distinct CDR3 sequences, roughly 18% found once; its top ten account for 12%. The CDR3 is made up of 16 amino acids. The germline V gene has CDR1 MNHEY and CDR2 SVGAGI. J gave up 7 bases and V 6 bases, and 10 bases lay outside the gene matches. The source material was PBMCs or a T cell subset sorted from them (not recorded which). The V gene is TRBV6-5, the J gene TRBJ1-6; 9 bases map to TRBD1. This clonotype originated in an adult woman who had mild COVID-19 (a few samples of this study predate the infection). Cell type and time point are not known. The CDR3 protein is CASRSRTGVENSPLHF. DNA of the CDR3: TGTGCCAGCAGATCCCGGACAGGGGTAGAGAATTCACCCCTCCACTTT.